The rows below give T cell receptor beta chains drawn from one sample of a study of OX40 agonist ivuxolimab in advanced cancers. The repertoire was sequenced with immunoSEQ multiplex PCR; TCRdb's copy has only in-frame clones and lacks some. This sample has some 96,000 clones; about 79% occur once, and the top ten carry more than 1.2%. The material sequenced was CD4+ or CD8+ T cells sorted from blood, taken in a trial of the OX40 agonist ivuxolimab. The receptors here all came from an adult with an advanced solid tumor such as melanoma, head and neck, liver or kidney cancer. The conserved cysteine and the conserved F or W are not part of the CDR3 here. D genes are given only for firm matches.

v_call d_call cdr3_aa
TRBV5-4 . ASSLAGDLAYEQY
TRBV10-3 TRBD1 AIKAGGAETQY
TRBV19 TRBD1 ASSVQGEQETQY
TRBV7-3 TRBD1 ASSLRDRIDYGYT
TRBV20-1 . SASSRDTQY
TRBV4-1 . ASSQDSSGFYNEQF
TRBV12-5 TRBD2 ASGLAAGGYEQY
TRBV4-3 . ASSLQGGYGYT
TRBV28 TRBD1 ASSSGGLTSGAGNTIY
TRBV5-1 . ASSLDGRVGNQPQH
TRBV28 TRBD2 ASSSDMPRTSGETDTQY
TRBV5-1 TRBD2 ASSSGAGQQETQY
TRBV7-9 TRBD1 ASSPPLDRGRSPY
TRBV10-1 TRBD2 ASSEQSGSLGGELF
TRBV27 . AAKARRGLDEQY
TRBV2 . ASNFNSYEQY
TRBV7-9 TRBD1 ASRERDRGLGTEAF
TRBV5-1 . ASSPPSGGGADTQY
TRBV4-1 TRBD1 ASSPRTGGGPLH
TRBV18 TRBD1 ASSVDRGDEKLF
TRBV7-3 TRBD2 ASAGEPYNEQF
TRBV7-2 . ASSAGILSGNTIY
TRBV19 . ATPRQAFSYEQY
TRBV2 . ASSEVGGAGELF
TRBV27 TRBD2 ASSLSMERDYEQY
TRBV18 . ASSPRPIGAENEKLF
TRBV7-2 TRBD1 ASSSRGTASSYNEQF
TRBV30 . AWSSGGGGNTQY
TRBV9 . ASSVEATTQDTQY
TRBV25-1 . ASSETGPERLNYGYT
TRBV6-1 . ASSRTVSYEQY
TRBV10-3 TRBD2 AISESAGGPYEQY
TRBV19 . ASSIAGREAF
TRBV19 TRBD2 ASRALAGVNNEQF
TRBV29-1 . SARRGSQKTQY
TRBV2 TRBD2 ASSGGGRYEQY
TRBV30 TRBD2 AWRPRGGSTSYNEQF
TRBV9 . ASSVEGHYNEQF
TRBV5-4 . ASSARGGRGDNEQF
TRBV5-1 . ASSLATGTDTQY
TRBV13 . ASSFVGVKNTEAF
TRBV4-1 TRBD2 ASSPGLASDEQF
TRBV4-1 . ASSQEAALRTDTQY
TRBV9 TRBD2 ASSVGGAQGGRNEQF
TRBV7-7 . ASSLEEGFSYEQY
TRBV18 TRBD1 ASSRGQGGYNEQY
TRBV6-5 . ASKGVNEQF
TRBV5-1 . ASSLEVGALSNEQF
TRBV14 . ASSQERGQPQH
TRBV6-6 TRBD2 ASSWGNGGAADTQY
TRBV27 TRBD2 ASTRAGGRYEQY
TRBV4-1 . ASSPAGSSGQF
TRBV7-3 . ASSFLGGLSTQY
TRBV28 . ASSLLGKNTEAF